Listed here are 27 T cell receptor beta chains from one sample, sequenced in a study of blood T cell repertoires in COVID-19 (dated by TCRdb to 2020 to 2022). The protocol used for the library was the immunoSEQ multiplex PCR assay. The clones in this table, taken by TCRdb from immuneACCESS, are in-frame only. Not every clone is retained; where verified, under half of the shortfall comes from an unresolved V gene, and the cause of the rest is unknown. The sample contains approximately 110,000 clones, 85% to 90% of them found a single time. In total, the top ten clones hold 1% to 1.4% of the sample. The sequenced sample consisted of peripheral blood. These receptor sequences come from a human donor in a cohort sampled during active COVID-19.

This clone was seen just once. V usage is TRBV11-2 and J usage is TRBJ1-6, with D possibly being TRBD1 (5 bases). Trimming removed 2 bases from V and 4 bases from J, with 18 bases in between. Germline CDR1 SGHAT, CDR2 FQNNGV. This CDR3 contains 18 residues. The CDR3 here is CASSLPRNMGTYNSPLHF. CDR3 sequence (DNA): TGTGCCAGCAGCTTACCCCGCAATATGGGGACTTATAATTCACCCCTCCACTTT.

The genes are TRBV7-2 and TRBJ2-2, with no clear D. Trimming took off 2 bases at V and 5 bases at J, with 6 bases between the two ends. This CDR3 contains 13 residues. Per the germline V gene, CDR1 is SGHTA and CDR2 is FQGNSA. The CDR3, as DNA: TGTGCCAGCAGCTTACGAGTAACCGGGGAGCTGTTTTTT. This codes for CASSLRVTGELFF.

The genes are TRBV4-1 and TRBJ2-1; a weak D match, TRBD2 (6 bases). The V end was cut by 6 bases, the J end by 9 bases, with 18 bases between. The CDR3 consists of 14 residues. Germline V gene lookup returns CDR1 MGHRA and CDR2 YSYEKL. The CDR3, as DNA: TGCGCCAGCAGACTGGGACTCACGTTGGGTGAGCAGTTCTTC. Protein sequence: CASRLGLTLGEQFF.

The chain links TRBV6-5 to TRBJ1-2; maybe TRBD1 (5 bases). CDR1 MNHEY and CDR2 SVGAGI come from the germline V gene. The ends were cut back, 6 bases at V and 11 bases at J, with 13 bases in the middle. The length of the CDR3 is 11 residues. As DNA, the CDR3 is TGTGCCAGCAGCTCCCAGGGTGGGTACACCTTC. Translated: CASSSQGGYTF.

CDR3 nucleotide sequence: TGTGCCAGCAGCCGGGACAGGGGGTACTTTAACGAAAAACTGTTTTTT. Its translation: CASSRDRGYFNEKLFF. The chain recombines TRBV27 with TRBJ1-4, with TRBD1 matching over 11 bases. The CDR3 runs 16 residues. Trimming removed 6 bases from V and 8 bases from J; junction bases left unmatched: 11. CDR1 and CDR2 from the germline V gene are MNHEY and SMNVEV (reference sequence).

This chain uses TRBV6-5 with TRBJ2-7, with TRBD1 matching 10 bases. The germline gives CDR1 MNHEY, CDR2 SVGAGI. The V segment lost 6 bases and the J segment 4 bases; nucleotides outside the gene matches: 6. The CDR3 runs to 14 residues. The CDR3 is CASRGQGKRYEQYF. The DNA of the CDR3 is TGTGCCAGCAGGGGACAGGGGAAAAGGTACGAGCAGTACTTC.

This chain joins TRBV9 and TRBJ2-6; TRBD1 matches 8 bases. The CDR3 is made up of 14 amino acids. V shed 8 bases and J 2 bases; nucleotides not matched to a gene: 3. CDR1 SGDLS and CDR2 YYNGEE come from the germline V gene. In nucleotides, the CDR3 is TGTGCCAGTAGCAGGGGGCCTGGGGCCAACGTCCTGACTTTC. Translation gives CASSRGPGANVLTF.

The chain couples TRBV3-1 (or the pseudogene TRBV3-2) to TRBJ2-7; perhaps TRBD1 as D (6 bases). Germline assignment: CDR1 LGHDT and CDR2 YNNKEL (reference sequence). The V end lost 6 bases, the J end lost 6 bases, and 24 bases lay between the germline ends. The CDR3 has 16 amino acids. CDR3 sequence: CASRKSSVSGVGEQYF. DNA for the CDR3: TGTGCCAGCAGGAAAAGTTCAGTGTCAGGGGTCGGCGAGCAGTACTTC.

The J gene is TRBJ2-3, the V gene TRBV5-1; 10 bases map to TRBD2. Looked up from germline, CDR1 is SGHRS and CDR2 is YFSETQ. Trimming cost V 4 bases and J 5 bases; bases outside gene matches: 7. This CDR3 has 15 amino acids. For the CDR3, the DNA is TGCGCCAGCAGCCCCAGCGGGGGGGATGGAGATACGCAGTATTTT. Translated, it gives CASSPSGGDGDTQYF.

Only a few counts were recorded for this clone. The genes are TRBV5-1 and TRBJ1-2; 12 bases map to TRBD1. The germline gives CDR1 SGHRS, CDR2 YFSETQ. The CDR3 has 15 residues. After removal of 0 bases from V and 8 bases from J, the junction contained 5 bases not matched to a gene. Here the CDR3 reads CASSLAGTGGEGYTF. CDR3 bases: TGCGCCAGCAGCTTGGCCGGGACAGGGGGCGAAGGCTACACCTTC.

CDR3 in amino acids: CASSLQGRRSNQPQHF. In nucleotides, the CDR3 is TGTGCCAGCTCTCTTCAGGGAAGGCGTAGCAATCAGCCCCAGCATTTT. V usage is TRBV18 and J usage is TRBJ1-5; D might be TRBD1 (5 bases). Germline V gene sequence: CDR1 KGHSH, CDR2 LQKENI. Trimming took off 6 bases at V and 0 bases at J, with 15 bases between the two ends. This CDR3 region has 16 residues. The full variable domain, rest sourced from reference TRBV18 and TRBJ1-5, is NAGVMQNPRHLVRRRGQEARLRCSPMKGHSHVYWYRQLPEEGLKFMVYLQKENIIDESGMPKERFSAEFPKEGPSILRIQQVVRGDSAAYFCASSLQGRRSNQPQHFGDGTRLSIL.

This clone was picked up one time. This chain uses TRBV2 with TRBJ1-1, with TRBD1 matching over 9 bases. V was pared by 8 bases and J by 1 base, with 2 bases of the junction left unmatched. Germline V lookup: CDR1 SNHLY, CDR2 FYNNEI. This CDR3 contains 13 residues. CDR3: CASQQGANTEAFF. In nucleotides, the CDR3 is TGTGCCAGCCAACAGGGGGCGAACACTGAAGCTTTCTTT.

This clone has a handful of counts. The gene calls are TRBV19 and TRBJ1-5; 7 positions match TRBD1. The V and J ends lost 4 bases and 6 bases, in that order; junction bases with no gene match: 6. The germline CDR1 and CDR2 sequences are LNHDA and SQIVND (reference sequence). The length of the CDR3 is 14 residues. CDR3 in amino acids: CASSTDRVGQPQHF. The CDR3 DNA reads as TGTGCCAGTAGTACTGACAGGGTCGGTCAGCCCCAGCATTTT.

This clone has only one observation. The rearrangement uses TRBV7-9 and TRBJ1-1, with D possibly TRBD1 on 5 matching bases. The CDR3 length is 13 residues. V shed 6 bases and J shed 1 base, with 9 bases lying between them. Germline CDR1 is SEHNR and CDR2 is FQNEAQ (reference sequence). CDR3 sequence (DNA): TGTGCCAGCAGGCAGGGAGGGAACACTGAAGCTTTCTTT. Translated: CASRQGGNTEAFF.

The genes are TRBV27 and TRBJ1-2, with D maybe TRBD1 (5 bases). Looked up from germline, CDR1 is MNHEY and CDR2 is SMNVEV (reference sequence). This CDR3 spans 14 amino acids. V was shortened by 6 bases and J by 8 bases, with 19 bases between the two germline ends. The CDR3 DNA follows: TGTGCCAGCAGGCCGACAGAGACTCCTAGGGGCTACACCTTC. It is translated as CASRPTETPRGYTF.

The chain is built from TRBV5-1 and TRBJ2-5; the D gene is possibly TRBD2 (6 bases). Deletions cut 4 bases from V and 3 bases from J, with 16 bases between. Germline V gives CDR1 SGHRS, CDR2 YFSETQ. CDR3 length equals 15 residues. CDR3 sequence (DNA): TGCGCCAGCAGCCCTGGAGGGCTAGAGGAAGAGACCCAGTACTTC. It encodes CASSPGGLEEETQYF.

This clone was seen just once. V usage is TRBV9 and J usage is TRBJ1-4; tentatively, D is TRBD1 (5 bases). CDR1 SGDLS and CDR2 YYNGEE come from the germline V gene. This CDR3 is 16 amino acids long. Trimming took off 0 bases at V and 3 bases at J, with 12 bases between the two ends. DNA of the CDR3: TGTGCCAGCAGCGTAGGGGGGGGACCGCCTAATGAAAAACTGTTTTTT. It is translated as CASSVGGGPPNEKLFF.

The chain is built from TRBV6-5 and TRBJ1-2; possibly TRBD1 for D (5 bases). Germline CDR1 is MNHEY and CDR2 is SVGAGI. The CDR3 consists of 15 residues. V dropped 4 bases and J dropped 0 bases, with 12 bases sitting between them. The CDR3 bases are TGTGCCAGCAGTTTTACGGGGGGTACTAACTATGGCTACACCTTC. It translates to CASSFTGGTNYGYTF.

The sample holds a few counts of this clone. Mismatch with germline at one junction end may stem from a read error. The V gene is TRBV7-3, the J gene TRBJ2-2; 9 bases match TRBD2. This CDR3 spans 18 amino acids. Per the germline V gene, CDR1 is SGHTA and CDR2 is FQGTGA. The CDR3, as DNA: TGTGCCAGCAGCCTAACTAGCGGGTCCTCCCTCCGCACCGGGGAGCTGTTTTTT. Translated: CASSLTSGSSLRTGELFF.

This chain links TRBV10-1 with TRBJ2-7; TRBD1 matches 8 bases. Germline assignment: CDR1 WNHNN and CDR2 SYGVQD (reference sequence). The CDR3 loop spans 14 amino acids. The V gene end was trimmed by 7 bases and the J gene end by 3 bases; junction bases not matched to a gene: 8. CDR3 nucleotides: TGCGCCAGCACCAGGGACAGGCAGGACTACGAGCAGTACTTC. Protein product: CASTRDRQDYEQYF.

This chain uses TRBV6-4 with TRBJ2-1; D might be TRBD2 (5 bases). The CDR3 is made up of 15 amino acids. Germline V CDR1 and CDR2: MRHNA, SNTAGT. With 9 bases removed from V and 1 base from J, the gap between germline ends came to 16 bases. The CDR3 region is CASSSVGLSYNEQFF. The CDR3 DNA is TGTGCCAGTAGTAGCGTGGGTCTGTCCTACAATGAGCAGTTCTTC.

The chain recombines TRBV5-1 with TRBJ2-2; 7 bases agree with TRBD1. J was trimmed by 6 bases and V by 0 bases; bases with no gene match: 8. CDR3 length: 16 amino acids. CDR1 and CDR2 from the germline V gene are SGHRS and YFSETQ. In DNA, the CDR3 is TGCGCCAGCAGCTTGGCCACACAGGGGACCCCCGGGGAGCTGTTTTTT. This codes for CASSLATQGTPGELFF.

This sequence joins TRBV2 and TRBJ2-1, with D possibly matching TRBD1 (5 bases). This CDR3 has 10 amino acids. V gave up 6 bases and J gave up 10 bases, with 7 bases separating them. Germline assignment: CDR1 SNHLY and CDR2 FYNNEI. The CDR3 protein is CASRGREQFF. The CDR3 DNA is TGTGCCAGCAGGGGGCGCGAGCAGTTCTTC.

In this sample, this clone turned up a few times. The chain carries TRBV6-4 and TRBJ2-3, with 9 bases aligning to TRBD1. Per germline, CDR1 MRHNA and CDR2 SNTAGT. This CDR3 contains 16 residues. Losses at the gene ends were 11 bases for V and 8 bases for J; bases not matched to a gene: 20. The CDR3 region is CAFYNRGQGRGGTQYF. For the CDR3, the DNA is TGTGCCTTTTACAACCGGGGACAGGGTAGGGGAGGTACGCAGTATTTT.

V and J are TRBV19 and TRBJ1-1; 7 bases map to TRBD1. The germline V gene encodes CDR1 LNHDA and CDR2 SQIVND (reference sequence). The CDR3 consists of 14 residues. Losses at the gene ends were 4 bases for V and 4 bases for J; bases not matched to a gene: 6. The CDR3 nucleotides read TGTGCCAGTAGTAACCGACAGGGCGGCACTGAAGCTTTCTTT. Encoded protein: CASSNRQGGTEAFF.

V usage is TRBV7-2 and J usage is TRBJ1-4; D call uncertain. CDR3 size: 14 residues. The ends were cut back, 5 bases at V and 7 bases at J, with 14 bases in the middle. Germline V lookup: CDR1 SGHTA, CDR2 FQGNSA. The CDR3 DNA is TGTGCCAGCAGCCCGGGCCTGGGAGGTGAAAAACTGTTTTTT. This translates into CASSPGLGGEKLFF.

This CDR3 reads CASSYAGGLTEKLFF. The CDR3 DNA sequence: TGTGCCAGCAGTTACGCCGGGGGGCTGACTGAAAAACTGTTTTTT. The chain carries TRBV6-2 or TRBV6-3 and TRBJ1-4, with a tentative D call TRBD1 (6 bases). The CDR3 has 15 residues. CDR1 and CDR2 (germline): MNHEY, SVGEGT. V was shortened by 2 bases and J by 7 bases, with 14 bases between the two germline ends.